The 8 T cell receptor beta chains in this list originate from one sample, sequenced in a study of T cell repertoires in cytomegalovirus infection. TCRdb re-derived calls from the reads in MiXCR, one entry per CDR3 protein. The sample has around 550,000 distinct CDR3 sequences, approximately 25% seen once. The specimen sequenced was PBMCs. These receptors were collected from a human donor in good health (CMV status not recorded). Some clones in this sample may be carry-over from other donors' samples.

This clonotype came up a few times. This chain joins TRBV7-2 and TRBJ1-2; 7 bases fit TRBD1. The germline gives CDR1 SGHTA, CDR2 FQGNSA. The CDR3 length is 14 residues. V trimming: 5 bases; J trimming: 6 bases; junction bases outside the gene matches: 9. The CDR3 sequence is CASSRRQGADGYTF. The CDR3 coding sequence is TGTGCCAGCAGCAGACGACAGGGCGCTGATGGCTACACCTTC. Together with reference TRBV7-2 and TRBJ1-2, the CDR3 gives the full variable domain: GAGVSQSPSNKVTEKGKDVELRCDPISGHTALYWYRQSLGQGLEFLIYFQGNSAPDKSGLPSDRFSAERTGGSVSTLTIQRTQQEDSAVYLCASSRRQGADGYTFGSGTRLTVV.

V gene TRBV7-2 combines with J gene TRBJ2-4, with D possibly TRBD1 on 7 matching bases. V was clipped by 5 bases and J by 1 base, with 12 bases between them. Germline V CDR1 and CDR2: SGHTA, FQGNSA. The CDR3 totals 15 residues. This CDR3 is CASSQGGAAKNIQYF. In nucleotides, the CDR3 is TGTGCCAGCAGCCAGGGGGGCGCCGCCAAAAACATTCAGTACTTC. The full variable domain, with the rest looked up from reference TRBV7-2 and TRBJ2-4, is GAGVSQSPSNKVTEKGKDVELRCDPISGHTALYWYRQSLGQGLEFLIYFQGNSAPDKSGLPSDRFSAERTGGSVSTLTIQRTQQEDSAVYLCASSQGGAAKNIQYFGAGTRLSVL.

The V gene is TRBV23-1, the J gene TRBJ2-1; the D is unclear. TRBV23-1 is marked as an open reading frame, function uncertain. The CDR3 has 16 amino acids. V gave up 3 bases and J gave up 0 bases, with 12 bases separating them. The CDR3, as DNA: TGCGCCAGCAGTCATCCCTCCTCCAGCTCCTACAATGAGCAGTTCTTC. This translates into CASSHPSSSSYNEQFF.

In DNA, the CDR3 is TGCAGTGCTAGTGAGGTGGGAGTTCGGAATGAGCAGTTCTTC. Amino acid sequence: CSASEVGVRNEQFF. The chain recombines TRBV20-1 with TRBJ2-1; D possibly corresponds to TRBD2 (5 bases). CDR1 is DFQATT, CDR2 SNEGSKA, per germline (reference sequence). The CDR3 extends over 14 amino acids. V lost 3 bases, J lost 7 bases, and 16 bases lay in between.

In its sample, this clonotype was seen a few times. The gene calls are TRBV27 and TRBJ1-1, with TRBD1 as a possible D gene (5 bases). This CDR3 contains 15 residues. Germline CDR1 is MNHEY and CDR2 is SMNVEV (reference sequence). Deletions cut 3 bases from V and 5 bases from J, with 16 bases between. In nucleotides, the CDR3 is TGTGCCAGCAGTTTGTCAGGGATGGGAACAACTGAAGCTTTCTTT. Protein product: CASSLSGMGTTEAFF.

This clonotype was found a few times. This chain uses TRBV19 with TRBJ1-1; D may be TRBD1 (6 bases). Trimming shortened V by 6 bases and J by 4 bases, and 12 bases separated the two germline ends. The CDR3 sequence is 13 residues long. The germline V gene has CDR1 LNHDA and CDR2 SQIVND (reference sequence). The CDR3 DNA follows: TGTGCCAGTAGCAACAGGGCCATCACTGAAGCTTTCTTT. This encodes CASSNRAITEAFF.

V is TRBV28 and J is TRBJ2-2; D is ambiguous. The CDR3 runs 16 residues. CDR1 and CDR2 from the germline V gene are MDHEN and SYDVKM. V was shortened by 2 bases and J by 0 bases, with 10 bases between the two germline ends. CDR3 loop: CASSLGAIANTGELFF. DNA for the CDR3: TGTGCCAGCAGTTTAGGTGCGATAGCGAACACCGGGGAGCTGTTTTTT. The whole variable domain, filled in from reference TRBV28 and TRBJ2-2, reads DVKVTQSSRYLVKRTGEKVFLECVQDMDHENMFWYRQDPGLGLRLIYFSYDVKMKEKGDIPEGYSVSREKKERFSLILESASTNQTSMYLCASSLGAIANTGELFFGEGSRLTVL.

Comment on this clonotype: One end of the junction is discordant with germline, which a read error may explain. The genes are TRBV28 and TRBJ1-2; D is perhaps TRBD1 (5 bases). The CDR3 consists of 11 residues. In germline, CDR1 is MDHEN, CDR2 SYDVKM. CDR3 bases: TGCGCCCTTTTTGGGGCGAATGGCTACACCTTC. This encodes CALFGANGYTF.